The TCR beta chain under discussion was sequenced for a study of monozygotic twins with cystic fibrosis. Turning to the study itself: Libraries were built from approximately 3 micrograms of fragmented DNA using approximately 15 PCR cycles.

The sample holds one count of this clone. Its antigen is still unknown. The CDR3 is 13 amino acids. Germline V gives CDR1 SEHNR, CDR2 FQNEAQ (reference sequence). The ends lost 5 bases at V and 9 bases at J; junction bases unmatched: 6. Points from the study as a whole: Nucleotide-identical clonotype sharing was significantly higher within monozygotic CF twin pairs than between unrelated CF individuals. J usage was most co-twin-similar in 8 of 16 pairs, V in 13.

Only in-frame clones appear in the TCRdb table, and some are missing; sequencing was by immunoSEQ multiplex PCR. The sample consists of 9,500 to 14,000 clones, roughly 96% of them appearing once. Sequencing was performed on blood. The receptor was isolated from a boy younger than 18 with cystic fibrosis. The J gene is TRBJ2-1, the V gene TRBV7-9, with 8 bases matching TRBD2. CDR3 protein: CASSQDGRVEQFF. CDR3 nucleotides: TGTGCCAGCAGCCAAGACGGGAGGGTTGAGCAGTTCTTC.